Presented here are 6 T cell receptor beta chains from one specimen sequenced in a study of human T cells and chemical hapten exposure. As to time point: patch test 2, 6 weeks after DPC sensitization. Treatment in this sample: therapeutic diphenylcyclopropenone sensitization with weekly scalp DPC. Using its own MiXCR run on the RACE reads, TCRdb lists one record per CDR3 protein. This sample has about 100,000 distinct CDR3 sequences; roughly an eighth occur once, and the top ten carry about 3%. Here the sequenced sample was whole blood, taken in connection with sensitization to the hapten diphenylcyclopropenone (DPC). These receptors came from a woman aged 40 to 50 with alopecia areata. Some clones in this sample may be carry-over from other donors' samples.

The chain has TRBV7-2 and TRBJ2-7; 9 nucleotides line up with TRBD1. With V trimmed by 5 bases and J by 3 bases, 8 bases remained unmatched. Germline assignment: CDR1 SGHTA and CDR2 FQGNSA. The CDR3 spans 15 residues. The CDR3 region is CASSEAGTGYYEQYF. In nucleotides, the CDR3 is TGTGCCAGCAGCGAGGCCGGGACAGGGTACTACGAGCAGTACTTC. The full variable domain, with the rest looked up from reference TRBV7-2 and TRBJ2-7, is GAGVSQSPSNKVTEKGKDVELRCDPISGHTALYWYRQSLGQGLEFLIYFQGNSAPDKSGLPSDRFSAERTGGSVSTLTIQRTQQEDSAVYLCASSEAGTGYYEQYFGPGTRLTVT.

This clonotype showed up many times. The chain combines TRBV28 with TRBJ1-5; TRBD1 might be the D (6 bases). From germline, CDR1 is MDHEN and CDR2 SYDVKM. The CDR3 length is 15 residues. Between the trimmed V and J ends, which lost 5 bases and 2 bases, there was a span of 13 bases. CDR3 protein: CASSARDIGNQPQHF. CDR3 sequence (DNA): TGTGCCAGCAGTGCCCGGGACATTGGCAATCAGCCCCAGCATTTT.

This sequence joins TRBV7-2 and TRBJ1-2; the D gene is possibly TRBD1 (6 bases). CDR1 is SGHTA and CDR2 is FQGNSA in the germline V gene. The CDR3 totals 11 residues. V lost 11 bases and J 4 bases, leaving 11 bases between the germline ends. CDR3 sequence (DNA): TGTGCCGACGTGGACAGCTATGGCTACACCTTC. Its protein is CADVDSYGYTF.

This clonotype was found many times. The chain is built from TRBV3-1 and TRBJ1-1; D is undetermined. V lost 1 base to trimming and J lost 0 bases, with 6 bases between them. This CDR3 is built from 14 residues. From germline, CDR1 is LGHDT and CDR2 YNNKEL (reference sequence). CDR3 bases: TGTGCCAGCAGCCAAGGACCCATGAACACTGAAGCTTTCTTT. Amino acid sequence: CASSQGPMNTEAFF.

This clonotype was detected many times. The rearrangement uses TRBV7-2 and TRBJ2-2, with 16 bases that match TRBD2. The CDR3 extends over 16 amino acids. The germline V gene has CDR1 SGHTA and CDR2 FQGNSA. V was clipped by 6 bases and J by 6 bases; unmatched bases: 4. CDR3 bases: TGTGCCAGCAGAAGGGGACTAGCGGGAGGGCCCGGGGAGCTGTTTTTT. This codes for CASRRGLAGGPGELFF.

This clonotype was picked up a small number of times. This chain connects TRBV25-1 to TRBJ2-7; D perhaps matches TRBD2 (6 bases). Trimming shortened V by 1 base and J by 3 bases, and 19 bases separated the two germline ends. The germline V gene has CDR1 MGHDK and CDR2 SYGVNS. This CDR3 is 17 amino acids long. The CDR3 DNA follows: TGTGCCAGCAGTGAATCGAGAGGAGGGTTGGGAGGCTACGAGCAGTACTTC. This encodes CASSESRGGLGGYEQYF.